The rows below give T cell receptor beta chains drawn from one sample of a study of blood T cell repertoires in COVID-19. The protocol was immunoSEQ multiplex PCR, while the TCRdb copy is restricted to in-frame clones and leaves out a portion. The repertoire consists of more than 70,000 clones, with approximately 86% occurring once and the leading ten covering around a sixth. Specimen: peripheral blood. The source is a woman of 80 years or more with acute or convalescent COVID-19. CDR3s include the opening cysteine and the closing phenylalanine or tryptophan. The order of the fields is clone size, J gene, D gene, V gene, CDR3 DNA, CDR3 protein. D genes are given only for firm matches. Clone sizes are given selectively: once, few, many, or a class where the clone is expanded.

>NA|TRBJ1-2|NA|TRBV2
TGTGCCAGCAGTGAAATACAGGTTATAAGAGACTATGGCTACACCTTC
CASSEIQVIRDYGYTF
>NA|TRBJ1-2|NA|TRBV12-3/TRBV12-4
TGTGCCAGCAGTTTAAGGGGAAACTATGGCTACACCTTC
CASSLRGNYGYTF
>NA|TRBJ1-5|NA|TRBV27
TGTGCCAGCAGTTTAGGGCCCCCTCCGGCCGGACAGCCCCAGCATTTT
CASSLGPPPAGQPQHF
>once|TRBJ1-3|NA|TRBV18
TGTGCCAGCTCACCGGCGGGTTATGGAAACACCATATATTTT
CASSPAGYGNTIYF
>once|TRBJ2-7|TRBD1|TRBV2
TGTGCCAGCAGTAGAGACAGGGGGCGAGTCTACGAGCAGTACTTC
CASSRDRGRVYEQYF
>NA|TRBJ2-6|NA|TRBV2
TGTGCCAGCAGTGTCAGTTCCTCTGGGGCCAACGTCCTGACTTTC
CASSVSSSGANVLTF
>NA|TRBJ2-1|NA|TRBV5-1
TGCGCCAGCAGCGGCGGTGGGGGCAGTGGGAATGAGCAGTTCTTC
CASSGGGGSGNEQFF
>NA|TRBJ2-1|TRBD2|TRBV6-6
TGTGCCAGCAGCCTAGCGGGGGGCCCCCGCAATGAGCAGTTCTTC
CASSLAGGPRNEQFF
>NA|TRBJ2-3|TRBD2|TRBV27
TGTGCCAGCAGCCCCAAAGCGGGAGTGTTAGATACGCAGTATTTT
CASSPKAGVLDTQYF
>few|TRBJ1-1|TRBD1|TRBV10-3
TGTGCCATAGGACAGGGGGAAGCTTTCTTT
CAIGQGEAFF
>NA|TRBJ2-3|TRBD1|TRBV18
TGTGCCAGCTCACCTTCACAGGGGACCACAGATACGCAGTATTTT
CASSPSQGTTDTQYF
>NA|TRBJ1-2|NA|TRBV2
TGTGCCACCCAGGACAGCCCTAACTATGGCTACACCTTC
CATQDSPNYGYTF
>NA|TRBJ2-3|NA|TRBV5-1
TGCGCCAGCAGCTTGGGGGCCGGGGGAGATACGCAGTATTTT
CASSLGAGGDTQYF
>NA|TRBJ1-5|NA|TRBV21-1
TGTGCCAGCAGCAAAGCGGACAGCGATCAGCCCCAGCATTTT
CASSKADSDQPQHF
>NA|TRBJ1-2|TRBD1|TRBV29-1
TGCAGCGTTTCCGGACAGGCCAGAGGCTACACCTTC
CSVSGQARGYTF
>once|TRBJ1-1|NA|TRBV30
TGTGCCTGGATGGGGGGACACACTGAAGCTTTCTTT
CAWMGGHTEAFF
>NA|TRBJ2-5|NA|TRBV7-2
TGTGCCAGCAGCTCCCGACTAGTTTTAGAGACCCAGTACTTC
CASSSRLVLETQYF
>NA|TRBJ1-3|TRBD1|TRBV6-5
TGTGCCAGCAGCGTTGGCGGACAGGGAGGAAACACCATATATTTT
CASSVGGQGGNTIYF
>NA|TRBJ1-3|NA|TRBV6-5
TGTGCCAGCAGTTACTCCAGAACTGGAAACACCATATATTTT
CASSYSRTGNTIYF
>NA|TRBJ2-7|NA|TRBV11-2
TGTGCCAGCAGCCCCCGTCGGTTGTTTGAGCAGTACTTC
CASSPRRLFEQYF
>NA|TRBJ2-7|NA|TRBV19
TGTGCCACCCTCGACCGGGACGGGGGCGAGCAGTACTTC
CATLDRDGGEQYF
>NA|TRBJ2-2|NA|TRBV4-1
TGCGCCAGCAGCCAAGATAGAGGGAACACCGGGGAGCTGTTTTTT
CASSQDRGNTGELFF
>NA|TRBJ1-1|NA|TRBV21-1
TGTGCCAGCAGCAATCTCGGACAGATGAACACTGAAGCTTTCTTT
CASSNLGQMNTEAFF